This TCR beta chain was identified during a study of cytomegalovirus exposure and HLA in healthy donors. Study results and caveats: Among the most significant clusters, several appeared linked to common viral pathogens in a later analysis.

Vbeta (60) and Jbeta (13) primers were used in the PCR. Methods used by the authors: In a later analysis, about 12 million of tens of millions of unique beta chains occurred in at least two donors. Generated by immunoSEQ multiplex PCR, the TCRdb table keeps only in-frame clones and is missing some. Clone size and the V and J calls come from that table; the DNA yielded D and trimming. The table includes 200,000 or so clones, 82% detected once. With regard to this clone: As yet, its antigen is unknown. Other DNA sequences within the sample encode an identical CDR3.

The CDR3 covers 13 residues. Germline CDR1 is SNHLY and CDR2 is FYNNEI. V shed 5 bases, J shed 8 bases, and the junction held 7 bases outside the gene matches. Sequencing was done on a sample of PBMCs. The sequence was collected from a woman aged 18-35 years in good health and CMV-seronegative. The chain recombines TRBV2 with TRBJ1-2; TRBD1 matches at 8 bases. The DNA of the CDR3 is TGTGCCAGCAGTTTGGACAGGGAAGGCGGCTACACCTTC. Amino acid sequence: CASSLDREGGYTF.